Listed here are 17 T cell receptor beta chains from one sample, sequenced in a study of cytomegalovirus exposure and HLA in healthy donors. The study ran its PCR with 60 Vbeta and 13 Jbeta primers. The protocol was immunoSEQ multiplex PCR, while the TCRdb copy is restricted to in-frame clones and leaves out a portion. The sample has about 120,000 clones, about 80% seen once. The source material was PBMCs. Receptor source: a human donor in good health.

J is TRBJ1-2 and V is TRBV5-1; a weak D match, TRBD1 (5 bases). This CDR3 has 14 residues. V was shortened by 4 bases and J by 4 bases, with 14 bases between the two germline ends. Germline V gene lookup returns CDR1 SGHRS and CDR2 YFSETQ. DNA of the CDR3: TGCGCCAGCAGCCCGAGGGACTACCTCTATGGCTACACCTTC. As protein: CASSPRDYLYGYTF.

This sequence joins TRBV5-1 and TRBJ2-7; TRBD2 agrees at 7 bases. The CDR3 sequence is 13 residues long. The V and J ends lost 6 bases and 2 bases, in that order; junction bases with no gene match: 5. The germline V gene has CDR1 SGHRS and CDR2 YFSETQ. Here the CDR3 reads CASTGTMPYEQYF. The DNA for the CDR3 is TGCGCCAGCACCGGGACTATGCCCTACGAGCAGTACTTC.

For the CDR3, the DNA is TGTGCCAGCAGTGATACAGGCTCACCCCTCCACTTT. This codes for CASSDTGSPLHF. This sequence joins TRBV6-4 and TRBJ1-6; tentative D call: TRBD1 (5 bases). Looked up from germline, CDR1 is MRHNA and CDR2 is SNTAGT. V was pared by 3 bases and J by 10 bases, with 7 bases between. This CDR3 is built from 12 residues.

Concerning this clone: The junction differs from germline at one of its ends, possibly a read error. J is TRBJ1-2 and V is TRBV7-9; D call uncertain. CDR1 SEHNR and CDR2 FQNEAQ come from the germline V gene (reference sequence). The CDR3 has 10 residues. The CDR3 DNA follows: TGTGCCAGCAGCTTAGGAGGGCCGGACTTC. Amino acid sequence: CASSLGGPDF.

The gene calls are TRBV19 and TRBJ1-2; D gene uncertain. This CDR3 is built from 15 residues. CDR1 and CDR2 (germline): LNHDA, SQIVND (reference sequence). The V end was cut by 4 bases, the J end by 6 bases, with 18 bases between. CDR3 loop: CASSTSGGTSHGYTF. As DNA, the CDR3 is TGTGCCAGTAGTACGTCGGGAGGCACTTCCCATGGCTACACCTTC.

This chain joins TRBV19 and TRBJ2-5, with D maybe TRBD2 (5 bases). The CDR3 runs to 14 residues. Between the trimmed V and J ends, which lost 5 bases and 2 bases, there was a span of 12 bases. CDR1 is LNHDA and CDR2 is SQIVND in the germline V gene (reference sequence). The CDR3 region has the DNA TGTGCCAGTAGTCCCGGGATACTACAAGAGACCCAGTACTTC. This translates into CASSPGILQETQYF.

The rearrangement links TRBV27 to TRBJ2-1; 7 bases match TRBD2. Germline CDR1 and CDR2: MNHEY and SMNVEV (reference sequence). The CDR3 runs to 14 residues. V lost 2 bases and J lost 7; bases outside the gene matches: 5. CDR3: CASSLSRGENEQFF. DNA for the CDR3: TGTGCCAGCAGTTTAAGCCGGGGGGAAAATGAGCAGTTCTTC.

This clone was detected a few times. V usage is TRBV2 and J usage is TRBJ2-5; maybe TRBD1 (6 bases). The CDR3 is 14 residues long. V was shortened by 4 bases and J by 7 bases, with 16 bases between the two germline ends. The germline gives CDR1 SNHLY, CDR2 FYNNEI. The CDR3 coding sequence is TGTGCCAGCAGTGGCGGCACAGGGCGTGGGACCCAGTACTTC. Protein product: CASSGGTGRGTQYF.

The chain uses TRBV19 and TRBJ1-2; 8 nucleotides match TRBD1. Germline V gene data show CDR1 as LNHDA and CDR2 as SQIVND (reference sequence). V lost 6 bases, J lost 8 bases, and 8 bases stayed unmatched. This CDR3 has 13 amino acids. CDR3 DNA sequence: TGTGCCAGTAGCACGGGACAGGCTCCGGGCTACACCTTC. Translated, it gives CASSTGQAPGYTF.

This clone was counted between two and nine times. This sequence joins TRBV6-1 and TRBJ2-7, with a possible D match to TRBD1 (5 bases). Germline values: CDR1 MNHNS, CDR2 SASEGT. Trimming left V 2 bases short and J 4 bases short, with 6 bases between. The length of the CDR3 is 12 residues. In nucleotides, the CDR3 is TGTGCCAGCAGTGAACAGGGTTACGAGCAGTACTTC. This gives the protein CASSEQGYEQYF.

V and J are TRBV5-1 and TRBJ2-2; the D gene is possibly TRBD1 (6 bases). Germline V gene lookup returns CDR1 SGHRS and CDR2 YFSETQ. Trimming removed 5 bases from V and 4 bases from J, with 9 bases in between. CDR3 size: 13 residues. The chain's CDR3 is CASRQGGTGELFF. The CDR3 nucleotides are TGCGCCAGCAGACAGGGTGGCACCGGGGAGCTGTTTTTT.

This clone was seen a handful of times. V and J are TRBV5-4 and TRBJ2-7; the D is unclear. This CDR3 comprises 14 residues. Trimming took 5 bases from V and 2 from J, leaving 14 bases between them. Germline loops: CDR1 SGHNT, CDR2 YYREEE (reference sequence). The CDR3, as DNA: TGTGCCAGCAGTTTTCTTGACATTCCCTACGAGCAGTACTTC. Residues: CASSFLDIPYEQYF.

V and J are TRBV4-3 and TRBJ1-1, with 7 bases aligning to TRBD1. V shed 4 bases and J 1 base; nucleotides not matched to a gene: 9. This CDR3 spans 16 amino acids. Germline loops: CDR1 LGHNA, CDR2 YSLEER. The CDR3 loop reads CASSLGAGTANTEAFF. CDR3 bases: TGCGCCAGCAGCCTGGGGGCCGGGACAGCGAACACTGAAGCTTTCTTT.

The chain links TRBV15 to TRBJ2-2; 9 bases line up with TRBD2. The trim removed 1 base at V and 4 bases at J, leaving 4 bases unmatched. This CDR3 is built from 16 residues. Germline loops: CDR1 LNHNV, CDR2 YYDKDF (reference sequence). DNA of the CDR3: TGTGCCACCAGCAGAGGCCTAGCGGGACTCACCGGGGAGCTGTTTTTT. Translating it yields CATSRGLAGLTGELFF.

The CDR3 loop is CASSYFAGDEQYF. Written as DNA, the CDR3 is TGTGCCAGCAGTTATTTCGCGGGGGACGAGCAGTACTTC. V and J are TRBV27 and TRBJ2-7, with 7 bases aligning to TRBD2. This CDR3 spans 13 amino acids. V gave up 4 bases and J gave up 5 bases; unmatched junction bases: 5. From germline, CDR1 is MNHEY and CDR2 SMNVEV (reference sequence).

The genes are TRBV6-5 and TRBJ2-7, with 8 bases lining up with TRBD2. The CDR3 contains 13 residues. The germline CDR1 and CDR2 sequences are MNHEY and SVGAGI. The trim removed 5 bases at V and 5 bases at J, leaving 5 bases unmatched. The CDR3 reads CASSPTSDNEQYF. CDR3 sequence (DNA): TGTGCCAGCAGTCCGACTAGCGACAACGAGCAGTACTTC.

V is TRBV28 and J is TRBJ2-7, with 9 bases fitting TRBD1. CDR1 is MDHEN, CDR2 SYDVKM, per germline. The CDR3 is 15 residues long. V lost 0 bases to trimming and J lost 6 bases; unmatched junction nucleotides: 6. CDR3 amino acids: CASSLWGTGNSEQYF. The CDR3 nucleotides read TGTGCCAGCAGTTTATGGGGGACAGGGAACAGCGAGCAGTACTTC.